The clone carrying this TCR beta chain has just a few counts. This sample was included in a study of T cells in narcolepsy. Profiled with immunoSEQ multiplex PCR; TCRdb holds only in-frame clones, not every one. The sample lists tens of thousands of clones; about 83% were seen once. The sequenced sample was CD45RA- memory CD4+ T cells from PBMCs. The sequence was obtained from a human donor with narcolepsy.

The CDR3 DNA reads TGTGCCAGCAGTCTGGGGGGAACTAGCACAGATACGCAGTATTTT. Residues: CASSLGGTSTDTQYF. The chain has TRBV25-1 and TRBJ2-3; a weak D match, TRBD2 (6 bases). Germline assignment: CDR1 MGHDK and CDR2 SYGVNS. The V end was cut by 5 bases, the J end by 0 bases, with 12 bases between. CDR3 length: 15 residues.